The rows below give T cell receptor beta chains drawn from one sample of a study of identical twins. TCRdb re-called the 5' RACE reads through MiXCR, storing one row per CDR3 protein. The data hold around 650,000 distinct CDR3 sequences, with 7% to 7.5% observed a single time. A further study also used this sample, focusing on yellow fever vaccine responses in identical twins.

Sequencing was carried out using PBMCs. These receptors were collected from a woman aged 18-29 years in good health. CDR3s include the opening cysteine and the closing phenylalanine or tryptophan. D genes are given only for firm matches. Clone size is stated in some rows and not others, as once, few, many or a class when expanded.

J	D	size	V	DNA	CDR3
TRBJ1-1	TRBD1	few	TRBV4-1	TGCGCCAGCAGCCACCTACGGGACAGGGATGCTAGTGAAGCTTTCTTT	CASSHLRDRDASEAFF
TRBJ1-3	.	many	TRBV12-3/TRBV12-4	TGTGCCAGCCGGGGACTTGGAAACACCATATATTTT	CASRGLGNTIYF
TRBJ2-4	.	.	TRBV20-1	TGCAGTGCTAGAGTAATTTCTGGAAACATTCAGTACTTC	CSARVISGNIQYF
TRBJ2-7	.	few	TRBV27	TGTGCCAGCATGAGGCAGGGGTTATACGAGCAGTACTTC	CASMRQGLYEQYF
TRBJ2-7	.	.	TRBV12-5	TGTGCTAGTGCTCACTCCCTCTACGAGCAGTACTTC	CASAHSLYEQYF
TRBJ2-3	.	few	TRBV28	TGTGCCAGCAGTTCCCCTGACACGGCGGGTTTAGATACGCAGTATTTT	CASSSPDTAGLDTQYF
TRBJ2-1	.	many	TRBV12-3/TRBV12-4	TGTGCCAGCAGCCGTGGGGCAGGGGCTCGATACAATGAGCAGTTCTTC	CASSRGAGARYNEQFF
TRBJ2-2	TRBD1	few	TRBV18	TGTGCCAGCTCACGGAGTCGACAAACAGGGGACGGAACCGGGGAGCTGTTTTTT	CASSRSRQTGDGTGELFF
TRBJ1-5	.	.	TRBV12-3/TRBV12-4	TGTGCCAGCAGCCCTAGTCGGGGGGGGCGAAATCAGCCCCAGCATTTT	CASSPSRGGRNQPQHF
TRBJ1-1	.	many	TRBV5-1	TGCGCCAGCAGCTTGGTGGGTATCACTGAAGCTTTCTTT	CASSLVGITEAFF
TRBJ2-1	.	many	TRBV2	TGTGCCAGCAGTGAATCTCACAGCTCCTACAATGAGCAGTTCTTC	CASSESHSSYNEQFF
TRBJ2-7	TRBD1	many	TRBV6-5	TGTGCCAGCAGTTGGGGACAGGGAACCAAAAGCTCCTACGAGCAGTACTTC	CASSWGQGTKSSYEQYF
TRBJ2-1	TRBD2	many	TRBV12-3/TRBV12-4	TGTGCCAGCAGTCCGGGACTAGCGAGGAATGAGCAGTTCTTC	CASSPGLARNEQFF
TRBJ2-1	.	.	TRBV4-1	TGCGCCAGCAGCCAAGATCGATTTGTGAATGAGCAGTTCTTC	CASSQDRFVNEQFF
TRBJ2-3	TRBD2	.	TRBV12-3/TRBV12-4	TGTGCCAGCAGTTTTAATAGCGGGACAGATACGCAGTATTTT	CASSFNSGTDTQYF
TRBJ1-4	.	.	TRBV2	TGTGCCAGCAGGACGGGGCTCACTAATGAAAAACTGTTTTTT	CASRTGLTNEKLFF
TRBJ2-5	.	many	TRBV12-3/TRBV12-4	TGTGCCAGCAGTTTACGGCAAAGCCAAGAGACCCAGTACTTC	CASSLRQSQETQYF
TRBJ2-7	.	few	TRBV2	TGTGCCAGCATGCCTCGGGACGGCAACTACGAGCAGTACTTC	CASMPRDGNYEQYF
TRBJ2-7	.	.	TRBV11-2	TGTGCCAGCAGCACTCGGACGGACCGCGAGCAGTACTTC	CASSTRTDREQYF
TRBJ1-4	.	many	TRBV5-5	TGTGCCAGCAGCTCCGGACCCAATGAAAAACTGTTTTTT	CASSSGPNEKLFF
TRBJ1-1	.	many	TRBV28	TGTGCCAGCACGTGGGGCAGTCTCGCGAGCACTGAAGCTTTCTTT	CASTWGSLASTEAFF
TRBJ1-2	TRBD1	few	TRBV20-1	TGCAGTGCTAACAACGCACAGGGGGGTGGCTACACCTTC	CSANNAQGGGYTF